These 19 T cell receptor beta chains originate from one sample sequenced in a study of PD-1 blockade in classical Hodgkin lymphoma. The data were produced by immunoSEQ multiplex PCR, yet TCRdb's version contains in-frame clones alone and is incomplete. The sample contains approximately 70,000 clones, roughly 91% of which appear only once. Every patient was affected by relapse after autologous stem cell transplantation, while exposure to brentuximab vedotin was not uniform. Sequences were derived from peripheral blood mononuclear cells (PBMCs), sampled at baseline. The source is a human donor with classical Hodgkin lymphoma.

V and J are TRBV18 and TRBJ2-2; D possibly matches TRBD1 or TRBD2 (5 bases each). The germline V gene encodes CDR1 KGHSH and CDR2 LQKENI. V was trimmed by 4 bases and J by 7 bases, leaving 19 bases between them. CDR3 length equals 16 residues. CDR3 in amino acids: CASSQIPQGDRGELFF. CDR3 in DNA: TGTGCCAGCTCACAGATTCCCCAGGGAGATCGCGGGGAGCTGTTTTTT.

This rearrangement joins TRBV6-5 to TRBJ1-2, with 8 bases that match TRBD1. V was pared by 0 bases and J by 12 bases, with 9 bases of the junction left unmatched. The CDR3 is 14 amino acids. Looked up from germline, CDR1 is MNHEY and CDR2 is SVGAGI. CDR3: CASSYSAGGWGDTF. The CDR3 DNA is TGTGCCAGCAGTTACTCGGCAGGGGGCTGGGGGGACACCTTC.

The chain couples TRBV28 to TRBJ2-7; D remains ambiguous. The CDR3 runs to 15 residues. CDR1 and CDR2 (germline): MDHEN, SYDVKM. With 1 base removed from V and 5 bases from J, the gap between germline ends came to 15 bases. The CDR3, as DNA: TGTGCCAGCAGTTTATTTCTGGACGAGCGCCACGAGCAGTACTTC. It translates to CASSLFLDERHEQYF.

The chain is built from TRBV4-2 and TRBJ1-6; TRBD1 matches 7 bases. CDR3 length: 18 amino acids. The J segment lost 0 bases and the V segment lost 0 bases, leaving 5 bases of the junction unmatched. CDR1 is LGHNA and CDR2 is YNFKEQ in the germline V gene. CDR3 coding DNA: TGTGCCAGCAGCCAAGAACACAGGGGAAGCTCCTATAATTCACCCCTCCACTTT. This encodes CASSQEHRGSSYNSPLHF.

CDR3 in amino acids: CASSLTSGGDNEQFF. CDR3 sequence (DNA): TGTGCCAGCAGCCTGACTAGCGGGGGGGACAATGAGCAGTTCTTC. J is TRBJ2-1 and V is TRBV4-2, with 14 bases aligning to TRBD2. V shed 4 bases and J 5 bases; nucleotides not matched to a gene: 1. Germline V lookup: CDR1 LGHNA, CDR2 YNFKEQ. The CDR3 runs 15 residues.

The chain has TRBV7-6 and TRBJ2-7; D is unresolved. From germline, CDR1 is SGHVS and CDR2 FNYEAQ. The CDR3 is made up of 13 amino acids. V dropped 5 bases and J dropped 3 bases, with 11 bases sitting between them. The CDR3 is CASSQSEHYEQYF. In DNA form, the CDR3 reads TGTGCCAGCAGCCAATCCGAGCACTACGAGCAGTACTTC. Drawing the rest from reference TRBV7-6 and TRBJ2-7, the complete variable domain is GAGVSQSPRYKVTKRGQDVALRCDPISGHVSLYWYRQALGQGPEFLTYFNYEAQQDKSGLPNDRFSAERPEGSISTLTIQRTEQRDSAMYRCASSQSEHYEQYFGPGTRLTVT.

The V gene is TRBV25-1, the J gene TRBJ1-1, with D hard to call. The CDR3 has 14 amino acids. The germline CDR1 and CDR2 sequences are MGHDK and SYGVNS. V shed 5 bases and J shed 6 bases, with 16 bases lying between them. The CDR3 region is CASSLVGLGAEAFF. For the CDR3, the DNA is TGTGCCAGCAGTCTCGTAGGGTTGGGAGCTGAAGCTTTCTTT. Filled out from reference TRBV25-1 and TRBJ1-1, the complete variable domain reads EADIYQTPRYLVIGTGKKITLECSQTMGHDKMYWYQQDPGMELHLIHYSYGVNSTEKGDLSSESTVSRIRTEHFPLTLESARPSHTSQYLCASSLVGLGAEAFFGQGTRLTVV.

The CDR3 region has the DNA TGTGCCAGCAGCGCCCGGACTAGCGGGACCTATGAGCAGTTCTTC. Translation: CASSARTSGTYEQFF. V is TRBV11-3 and J is TRBJ2-1, with 12 nucleotides matching TRBD2. The CDR3 runs to 15 residues. Germline trimming cut 5 bases from V and 8 bases from J; bases unmatched to any gene: 7. From germline, CDR1 is SGHNT and CDR2 YENEEA.

This clone was detected only once. The rearrangement links TRBV5-1 to TRBJ1-2; D gene unclear. This CDR3 spans 14 amino acids. Germline assignment: CDR1 SGHRS and CDR2 YFSETQ. V was shortened by 0 bases and J by 8 bases, with 14 bases between the two germline ends. This chain's CDR3 is CASSLAKAVDGYTF. Here the CDR3 DNA reads TGCGCCAGCAGCTTGGCGAAGGCCGTAGACGGCTACACCTTC.

V and J are TRBV4-1 and TRBJ2-7, with 11 bases aligning to TRBD1. The trim removed 1 base at V and 7 bases at J, leaving 6 bases unmatched. Germline CDR1 is MGHRA and CDR2 is YSYEKL. The CDR3 extends over 15 amino acids. DNA for the CDR3: TGCGCCAGCAGCCAAGGGGGACAGGGGGTTTGGGAGCAGTACTTC. Translation gives CASSQGGQGVWEQYF.

V usage is TRBV9 and J usage is TRBJ1-1; the D is unclear. Germline V gene sequence: CDR1 SGDLS, CDR2 YYNGEE. The CDR3 sequence is 12 residues long. Trimming took off 4 bases at V and 4 bases at J, with 8 bases between the two ends. Here the CDR3 DNA reads TGTGCCAGCAGCCGGGGAGGCACTGAAGCTTTCTTT. Its translation is CASSRGGTEAFF.

A few counts support this clone. The chain combines TRBV11-2 with TRBJ2-1; 7 bases are shared with TRBD1. Germline loops: CDR1 SGHAT, CDR2 FQNNGV. J lost 13 bases, V lost 3 bases, and 6 bases had no gene match. The CDR3 loop spans 12 amino acids. CDR3 region: CASSFGTVRQFF. The CDR3 DNA sequence: TGTGCCAGCAGCTTTGGGACAGTAAGACAGTTCTTC.

This clone was detected once. The rearrangement uses TRBV5-4 and TRBJ2-5; maybe TRBD2 (6 bases). Deletions cut 2 bases from V and 0 bases from J, with 8 bases between. This CDR3 spans 14 amino acids. Germline CDR1 reads SGHNT; CDR2 reads YYREEE (reference sequence). The CDR3 sequence is CASSFWDYQETQYF. As DNA, the CDR3 is TGTGCCAGCAGCTTCTGGGACTACCAAGAGACCCAGTACTTC.

This rearrangement joins TRBV27 to TRBJ1-5; 9 nucleotides agree with TRBD1. The CDR3 contains 12 residues. Trimming cost V 6 bases and J 6 bases; bases outside gene matches: 0. Germline loops: CDR1 MNHEY, CDR2 SMNVEV (reference sequence). CDR3 in amino acids: CASRTGGQPQHF. For the CDR3, the DNA is TGTGCCAGCAGGACAGGGGGTCAGCCCCAGCATTTT.

The chain joins TRBV29-1 to TRBJ1-5, with D unresolved. Between the trimmed V and J ends, which lost 6 bases and 2 bases, there was a span of 14 bases. Germline lookup yields CDR1 SQVTM and CDR2 ANQGSEA. This CDR3 contains 14 residues. The DNA of the CDR3 is TGCAGCGTCGGAGGCCGACCAGGCAATCAGCCCCAGCATTTT. Amino acids: CSVGGRPGNQPQHF.

This clone was seen only once. V is TRBV25-1 and J is TRBJ1-2; the match to TRBD1 covers 9 bases. Trimming at V came to 8 bases and at J to 2 bases, leaving 6 bases not matched to a gene. CDR3 size: 14 residues. Germline V CDR1 and CDR2: MGHDK, SYGVNS. The CDR3 reads CASGNGQGNYGYTF. CDR3 nucleotides: TGTGCCAGCGGTAATGGACAGGGGAACTATGGCTACACCTTC.

By share, this clone ranks as medium-sized. V usage is TRBV19 and J usage is TRBJ1-5, with D perhaps matching TRBD1 (5 bases). The CDR3 sequence is 15 residues long. V gave up 3 bases and J gave up 7 bases, with 16 bases separating them. Germline CDR1 is LNHDA and CDR2 is SQIVND (reference sequence). CDR3 amino acids: CASSIGLNGGQPQHF. In DNA, the CDR3 is TGTGCCAGTAGTATTGGACTAAATGGGGGGCAGCCCCAGCATTTT.

This sequence joins TRBV2 and TRBJ2-4, with D perhaps TRBD1 (5 bases). In germline, CDR1 is SNHLY, CDR2 FYNNEI. The CDR3 runs 13 residues. The ends were cut back, 6 bases at V and 8 bases at J, with 14 bases in the middle. CDR3 nucleotides: TGTGCCAGCAGAAGTTTACAGGTTGACATTCAGTACTTC. It yields the protein CASRSLQVDIQYF.

The V and J genes are TRBV6-5 and TRBJ1-2, with D perhaps TRBD1 (5 bases). This CDR3 has 14 amino acids. The V and J ends lost 5 bases and 7 bases respectively, with 17 bases between them. The germline V gene encodes CDR1 MNHEY and CDR2 SVGAGI. The CDR3 here is CASSPPGGEGGYTF. CDR3 sequence (DNA): TGTGCCAGCAGTCCCCCGGGGGGGGAGGGTGGCTACACCTTC.